The T cell receptor beta chain under discussion was sequenced for a study of vaccination effects on CD4 cells after COVID-19. In its sample, this clone was seen a few times. Its specificity is not known. Pools of viral peptides were used by the ViraFEST assay to expand antigen-specific CD4+ T cells ahead of sequencing. Researchers isolated CD4+ T cells once approximately 10 days of culture had elapsed. None of these healthy vaccinees had been infected with SARS-CoV-2 before vaccination. TCRdb's table, derived via immunoSEQ multiplex PCR, lists solely in-frame clones and lacks some. The table shows around 55,000 clones, with around 68% occurring only once. The CDR3 runs 15 residues. Per the germline V gene, CDR1 is SNHLY and CDR2 is FYNNEI. The V end was cut by 2 bases, the J end by 1 base, with 9 bases between.

This receptor was obtained from a human donor who received a COVID-19 vaccine. This rearrangement joins TRBV2 to TRBJ1-3; D gene uncertain. The specimen comprised CD4+ T cells from PBMCs cultured with SARS-CoV-2 spike peptides, sampled before COVID-19 vaccination. The CDR3 region is CASSERGVSGNTIYF. CDR3 in DNA: TGTGCCAGCAGTGAACGCGGGGTGTCTGGAAACACCATATATTTT.